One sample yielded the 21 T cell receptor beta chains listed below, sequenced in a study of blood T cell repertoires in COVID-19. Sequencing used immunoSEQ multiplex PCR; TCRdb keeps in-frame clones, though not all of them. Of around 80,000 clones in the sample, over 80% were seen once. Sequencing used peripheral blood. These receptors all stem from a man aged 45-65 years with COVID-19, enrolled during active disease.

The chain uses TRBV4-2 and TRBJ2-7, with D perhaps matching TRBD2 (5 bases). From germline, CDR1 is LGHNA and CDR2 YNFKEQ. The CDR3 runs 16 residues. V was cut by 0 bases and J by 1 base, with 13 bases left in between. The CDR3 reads CASSQDGGQRSYEQYF. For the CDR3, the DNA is TGTGCCAGCAGCCAAGATGGCGGGCAGCGATCCTACGAGCAGTACTTC.

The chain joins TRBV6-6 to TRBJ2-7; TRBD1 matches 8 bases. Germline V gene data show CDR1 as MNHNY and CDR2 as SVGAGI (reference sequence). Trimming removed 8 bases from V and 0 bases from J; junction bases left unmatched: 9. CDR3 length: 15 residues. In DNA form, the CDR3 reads TGTGCCAGCCGCTCCGGACAGGGCAACTCCTACGAGCAGTACTTC. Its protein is CASRSGQGNSYEQYF.

The CDR3, as DNA: TGTGCCAGTAGTATCGGGACAGGGGGCTACGAGCAGTACTTC. Translating gives CASSIGTGGYEQYF. This rearrangement joins TRBV19 to TRBJ2-7; 11 positions agree with TRBD1. With 3 bases clipped from V and 3 bases from J, the junction kept 1 base outside the gene matches. CDR1 and CDR2 (germline): LNHDA, SQIVND (reference sequence). The CDR3 runs to 14 residues. Based on the CDR3 plus reference TRBV19 and TRBJ2-7, the full variable domain is DGGITQSPKYLFRKEGQNVTLSCEQNLNHDAMYWYRQDPGQGLRLIYYSQIVNDFQKGDIAEGYSVSREKKESFPLTVTSAQKNPTAFYLCASSIGTGGYEQYFGPGTRLTVT.

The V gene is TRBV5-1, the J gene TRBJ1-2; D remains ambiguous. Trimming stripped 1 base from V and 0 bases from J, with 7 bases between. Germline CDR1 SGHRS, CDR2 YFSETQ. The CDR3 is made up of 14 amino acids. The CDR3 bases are TGCGCCAGCAGCTTGACAGATTCTAACTATGGCTACACCTTC. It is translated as CASSLTDSNYGYTF. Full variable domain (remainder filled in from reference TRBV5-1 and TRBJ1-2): KAGVTQTPRYLIKTRGQQVTLSCSPISGHRSVSWYQQTPGQGLQFLFEYFSETQRNKGNFPGRFSGRQFSNSRSEMNVSTLELGDSALYLCASSLTDSNYGYTFGSGTRLTVV.

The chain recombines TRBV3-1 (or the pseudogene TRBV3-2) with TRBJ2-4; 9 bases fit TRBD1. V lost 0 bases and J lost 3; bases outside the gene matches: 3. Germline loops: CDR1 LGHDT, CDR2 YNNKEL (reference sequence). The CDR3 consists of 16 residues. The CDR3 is CASSQDRTGVKNIQYF. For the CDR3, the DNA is TGTGCCAGCAGCCAAGATAGGACAGGGGTCAAAAACATTCAGTACTTC.

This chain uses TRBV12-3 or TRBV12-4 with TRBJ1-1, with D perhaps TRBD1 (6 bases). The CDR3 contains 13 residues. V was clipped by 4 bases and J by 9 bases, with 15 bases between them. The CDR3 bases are TGTGCCAGCAGTTCAAGGACAGCCTCTAAAGCTTTCTTT. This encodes CASSSRTASKAFF.

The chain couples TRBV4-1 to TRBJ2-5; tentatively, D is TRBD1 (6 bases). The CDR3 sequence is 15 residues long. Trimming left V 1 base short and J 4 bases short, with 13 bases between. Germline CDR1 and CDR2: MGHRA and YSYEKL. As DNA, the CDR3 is TGCGCCAGCAGCCAAGTCGAGGGGGTGGGAGAGACCCAGTACTTC. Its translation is CASSQVEGVGETQYF.

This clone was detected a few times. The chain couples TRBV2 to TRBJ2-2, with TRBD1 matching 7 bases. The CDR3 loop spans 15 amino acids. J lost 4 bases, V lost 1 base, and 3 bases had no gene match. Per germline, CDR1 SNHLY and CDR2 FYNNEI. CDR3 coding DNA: TGTGCCAGCAGTGAAGACAGGGGAGTCACCGGGGAGCTGTTTTTT. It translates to CASSEDRGVTGELFF.

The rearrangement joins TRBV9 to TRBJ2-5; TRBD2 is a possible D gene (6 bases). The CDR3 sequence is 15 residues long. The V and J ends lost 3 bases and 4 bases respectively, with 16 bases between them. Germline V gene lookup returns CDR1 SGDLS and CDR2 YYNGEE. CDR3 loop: CASSATGGGGETQYF. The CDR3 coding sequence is TGTGCCAGCAGCGCGACCGGGGGAGGAGGAGAGACCCAGTACTTC. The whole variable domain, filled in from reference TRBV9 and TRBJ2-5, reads DSGVTQTPKHLITATGQRVTLRCSPRSGDLSVYWYQQSLDQGLQFLIQYYNGEERAKGNILERFSAQQFPDLHSELNLSSLELGDSALYFCASSATGGGGETQYFGPGTRLLVL.

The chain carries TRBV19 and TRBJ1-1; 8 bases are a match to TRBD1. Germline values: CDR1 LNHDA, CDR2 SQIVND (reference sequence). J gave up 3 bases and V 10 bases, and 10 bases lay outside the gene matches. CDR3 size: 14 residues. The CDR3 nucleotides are TGTGCCACCCGCATAGGACAGGGTGACACTGAAGCTTTCTTT. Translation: CATRIGQGDTEAFF. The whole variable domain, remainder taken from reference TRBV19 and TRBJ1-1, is DGGITQSPKYLFRKEGQNVTLSCEQNLNHDAMYWYRQDPGQGLRLIYYSQIVNDFQKGDIAEGYSVSREKKESFPLTVTSAQKNPTAFYLCATRIGQGDTEAFFGQGTRLTVV.

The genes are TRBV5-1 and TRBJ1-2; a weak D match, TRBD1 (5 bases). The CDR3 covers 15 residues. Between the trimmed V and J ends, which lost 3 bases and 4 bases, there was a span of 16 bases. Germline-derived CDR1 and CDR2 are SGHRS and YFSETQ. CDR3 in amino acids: CASSSRSGEAYGYTF. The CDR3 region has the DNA TGCGCCAGCAGCTCCAGGTCGGGGGAGGCCTATGGCTACACCTTC.

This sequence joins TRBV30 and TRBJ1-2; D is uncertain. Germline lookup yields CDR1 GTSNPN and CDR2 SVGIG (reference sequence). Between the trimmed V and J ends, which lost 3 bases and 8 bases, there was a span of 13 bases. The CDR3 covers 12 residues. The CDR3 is CAWSSGSLGYTF. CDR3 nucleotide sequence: TGTGCCTGGAGCTCCGGGAGCTTGGGCTACACCTTC. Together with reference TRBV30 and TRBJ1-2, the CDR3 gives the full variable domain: SQTIHQWPATLVQPVGSPLSLECTVEGTSNPNLYWYRQAAGRGLQLLFYSVGIGQISSEVPQNLSASRPQDRQFILSSKKLLLSDSGFYLCAWSSGSLGYTFGSGTRLTVV.

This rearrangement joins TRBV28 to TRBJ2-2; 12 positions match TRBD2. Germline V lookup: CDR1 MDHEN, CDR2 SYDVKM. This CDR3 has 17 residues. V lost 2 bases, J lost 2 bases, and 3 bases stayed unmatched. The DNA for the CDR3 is TGTGCCAGCAGTTTACTAGCGGGAGGGTTAAACACCGGGGAGCTGTTTTTT. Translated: CASSLLAGGLNTGELFF. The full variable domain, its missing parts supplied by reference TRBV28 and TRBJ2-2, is DVKVTQSSRYLVKRTGEKVFLECVQDMDHENMFWYRQDPGLGLRLIYFSYDVKMKEKGDIPEGYSVSREKKERFSLILESASTNQTSMYLCASSLLAGGLNTGELFFGEGSRLTVL.

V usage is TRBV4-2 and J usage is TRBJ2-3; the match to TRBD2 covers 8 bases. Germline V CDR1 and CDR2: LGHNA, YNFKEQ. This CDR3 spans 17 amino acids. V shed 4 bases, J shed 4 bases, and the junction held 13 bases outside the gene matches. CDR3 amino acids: CASSRQGQAGVSDTQYF. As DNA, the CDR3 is TGTGCCAGCAGCCGCCAAGGGCAAGCGGGAGTTTCAGATACGCAGTATTTT.

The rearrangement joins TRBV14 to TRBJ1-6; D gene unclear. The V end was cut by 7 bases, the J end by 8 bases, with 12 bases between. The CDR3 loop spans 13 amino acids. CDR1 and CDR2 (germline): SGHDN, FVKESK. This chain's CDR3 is CASNSLWDSPLHF. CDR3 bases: TGTGCCAGCAACAGTCTATGGGATTCACCCCTCCACTTT.

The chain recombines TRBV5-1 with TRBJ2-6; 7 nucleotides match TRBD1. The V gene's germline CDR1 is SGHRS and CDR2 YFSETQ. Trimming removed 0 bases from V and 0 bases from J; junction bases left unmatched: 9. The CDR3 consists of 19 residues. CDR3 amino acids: CASSLAPTTGASGANVLTF. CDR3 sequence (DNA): TGCGCCAGCAGCTTGGCCCCAACAACAGGGGCCTCTGGGGCCAACGTCCTGACTTTC.

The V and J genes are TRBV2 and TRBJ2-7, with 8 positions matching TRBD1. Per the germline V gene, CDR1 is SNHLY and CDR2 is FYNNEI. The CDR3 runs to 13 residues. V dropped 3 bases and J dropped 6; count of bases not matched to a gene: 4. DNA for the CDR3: TGTGCCAGCAGTGATCAGGGGGCCCGCGAGCAGTACTTC. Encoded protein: CASSDQGAREQYF.

The CDR3 loop is CASTRALGQESSYEQYF. The CDR3 coding sequence is TGTGCCAGCACTCGGGCATTGGGACAGGAGAGCTCCTACGAGCAGTACTTC. The rearrangement links TRBV7-9 to TRBJ2-7; 8 positions agree with TRBD1. Germline V gene data show CDR1 as SEHNR and CDR2 as FQNEAQ (reference sequence). The CDR3 has 17 residues. V shed 7 bases, J shed 0 bases, and the junction held 14 bases outside the gene matches.

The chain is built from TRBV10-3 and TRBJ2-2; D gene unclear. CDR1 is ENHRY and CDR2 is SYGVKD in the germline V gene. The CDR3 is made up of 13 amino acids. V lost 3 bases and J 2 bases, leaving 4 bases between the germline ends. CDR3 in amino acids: CAISDVNTGELFF. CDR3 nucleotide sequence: TGTGCCATCAGTGACGTTAACACCGGGGAGCTGTTTTTT.

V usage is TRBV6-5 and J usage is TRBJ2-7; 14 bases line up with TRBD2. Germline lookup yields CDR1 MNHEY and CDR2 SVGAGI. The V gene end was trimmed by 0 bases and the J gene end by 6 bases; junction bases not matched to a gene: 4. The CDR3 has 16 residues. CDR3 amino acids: CASSYSTGLAGVEQYF. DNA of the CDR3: TGTGCCAGCAGTTACTCGACGGGACTAGCGGGAGTCGAGCAGTACTTC.

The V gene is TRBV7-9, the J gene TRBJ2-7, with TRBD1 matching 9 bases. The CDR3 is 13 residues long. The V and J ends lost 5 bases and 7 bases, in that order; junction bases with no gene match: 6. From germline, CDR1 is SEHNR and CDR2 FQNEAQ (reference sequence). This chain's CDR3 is CASSRGTGWEQYF. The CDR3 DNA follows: TGTGCCAGCAGCCGGGGGACAGGGTGGGAGCAGTACTTC. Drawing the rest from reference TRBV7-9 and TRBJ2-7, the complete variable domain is DTGVSQNPRHKITKRGQNVTFRCDPISEHNRLYWYRQTLGQGPEFLTYFQNEAQLEKSRLLSDRFSAERPKGSFSTLEIQRTEQGDSAMYLCASSRGTGWEQYFGPGTRLTVT.